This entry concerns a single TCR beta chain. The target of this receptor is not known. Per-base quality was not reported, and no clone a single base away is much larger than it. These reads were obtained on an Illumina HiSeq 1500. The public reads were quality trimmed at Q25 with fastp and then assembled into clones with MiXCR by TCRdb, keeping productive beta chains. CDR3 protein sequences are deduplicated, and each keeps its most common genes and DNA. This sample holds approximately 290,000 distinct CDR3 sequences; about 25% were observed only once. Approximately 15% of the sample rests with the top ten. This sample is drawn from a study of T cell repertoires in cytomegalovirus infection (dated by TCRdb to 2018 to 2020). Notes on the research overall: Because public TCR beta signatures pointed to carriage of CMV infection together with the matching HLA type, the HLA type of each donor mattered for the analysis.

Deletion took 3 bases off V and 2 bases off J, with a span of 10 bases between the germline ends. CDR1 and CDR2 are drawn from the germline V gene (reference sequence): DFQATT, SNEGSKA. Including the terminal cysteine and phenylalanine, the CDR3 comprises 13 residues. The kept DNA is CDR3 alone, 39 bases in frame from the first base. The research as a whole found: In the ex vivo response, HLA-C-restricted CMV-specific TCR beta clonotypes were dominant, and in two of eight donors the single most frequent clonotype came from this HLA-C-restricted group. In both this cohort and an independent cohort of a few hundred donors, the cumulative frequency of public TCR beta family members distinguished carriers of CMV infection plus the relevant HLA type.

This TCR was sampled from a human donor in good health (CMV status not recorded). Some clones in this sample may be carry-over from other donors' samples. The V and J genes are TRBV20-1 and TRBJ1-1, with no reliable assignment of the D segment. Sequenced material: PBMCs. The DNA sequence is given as TGCAGTGCTAGTGTGGGGTTAAACACTGAAGCTTTCTTT. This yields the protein CSASVGLNTEAFF.